Sequencing of this T cell receptor (beta chain) was carried out in a study of blood T cell repertoires in COVID-19. In the study overall: T cells, B-cell-depleted T cells, or PBMCs provided the cDNA or gDNA that served as material.

The cohort comprised adults aged roughly 18 to 95 years residing in 20 to 25 US areas. The study assigned cohorts using participant-reported clinical history. Per the authors' pipeline: Estimates of nucleated cell counts were drawn from the amplification of reference gene primers. Sequencing used immunoSEQ multiplex PCR; TCRdb keeps in-frame clones, though not all of them. The DNA gave D and trimming, while V, J and clone size come from that table. The data show some 250,000 clones, with about nine tenths seen just once and about 4% held by the top ten. CDR1 is MNHEY and CDR2 is SVGAGI in the germline V gene. Trimming pared 8 bases from V and 1 base from J, leaving 6 bases between. This CDR3 contains 11 residues.

The sample consisted of PBMCs or T cells enriched from blood (not recorded which). The receptor comes from a woman between 25 and 40 years old with acute COVID-19. The chain recombines TRBV6-5 with TRBJ2-7; D remains ambiguous. DNA of the CDR3: TGTGCCAGCCACAATTCCTACGAGCAGTACTTC. This gives the protein CASHNSYEQYF.